The 19 T cell receptor beta chains reported below all come from one sample, sequenced in a study of post-analysis software for immune sequencing data. Study findings and constraints: Compared with controls, patients had more of five TRBV segments, including TRBV5-6, TRBV5-1 and TRBV20-1.

Prepared TCR beta cDNA libraries contained unique molecular identifiers. TCRdb itself ran the PCR reads through MiXCR, one entry per CDR3 protein. The sample includes approximately 630,000 distinct CDR3 sequences, around 60% seen only once; the top ten take 10% to 12%. These receptors have no known antigen. The sample consisted of blood. These receptors were obtained from a girl aged 2 to 10 with multiple sclerosis.

The genes are TRBV19 and TRBJ2-7; D may be TRBD2 (6 bases). Germline V gene sequence: CDR1 LNHDA, CDR2 SQIVND (reference sequence). The CDR3 contains 18 residues. The V gene lost 2 bases and the J gene lost 0 bases, with 20 bases spanning the gap. The CDR3 loop is CASSILVGDETSSYEQYF. The CDR3 DNA is TGTGCCAGTAGTATACTCGTAGGGGATGAGACTAGCTCCTACGAGCAGTACTTC.

This clonotype has only a few counts. The rearrangement uses TRBV7-9 and TRBJ2-5; unclear D gene. The CDR3 totals 13 residues. V was cut by 1 base and J by 4 bases, with 7 bases left in between. CDR1 SEHNR and CDR2 FQNEAQ come from the germline V gene (reference sequence). CDR3 nucleotides: TGTGCCAGCAGCTTAGTCGGGTCAGAGACCCAGTACTTC. Protein sequence: CASSLVGSETQYF.

This CDR3 reads CASKEGEGGKNIQYF. The CDR3 coding sequence is TGTGCCAGCAAAGAAGGGGAGGGGGGCAAAAACATTCAGTACTTC. The chain employs TRBV27 and TRBJ2-4; a possible D gene is TRBD2 (7 bases). Germline-derived CDR1 and CDR2 are MNHEY and SMNVEV (reference sequence). V was clipped by 7 bases and J by 3 bases, with 16 bases between them. The CDR3 sequence is 15 residues long.

The chain is built from TRBV12-3 or TRBV12-4 and TRBJ1-1; the D is unclear. This CDR3 has 15 amino acids. V lost 6 bases to trimming and J lost 1 base, with 15 bases between them. The CDR3 protein is CASSPLALGNTEAFF. The CDR3 DNA follows: TGTGCCAGCAGCCCTTTAGCTCTCGGGAACACTGAAGCTTTCTTT.

The chain couples TRBV20-1 to TRBJ2-3; D uncertain. The CDR3 has 14 amino acids. CDR1 is DFQATT, CDR2 SNEGSKA, per germline (reference sequence). Deletions cut 5 bases from V and 1 base from J, with 13 bases between. This CDR3 reads CSAQQFKGTDTQYF. The CDR3 region has the DNA TGCAGTGCTCAGCAGTTCAAGGGCACAGATACGCAGTATTTT.

The chain joins TRBV15 to TRBJ2-1, with D perhaps matching TRBD2 (7 bases). This CDR3 has 14 residues. The V end lost 5 bases, the J end lost 4 bases, and 12 bases lay between the germline ends. The germline V gene has CDR1 LNHNV and CDR2 YYDKDF (reference sequence). CDR3 DNA: TGTGCCACCAGCCTCGCGGGGGCGTACAATGAGCAGTTCTTC. Its protein is CATSLAGAYNEQFF.

This chain connects TRBV7-2 to TRBJ1-5; D possibly corresponds to TRBD1 (6 bases). Germline V gene lookup returns CDR1 SGHTA and CDR2 FQGNSA. The CDR3 extends over 15 amino acids. V was pared by 4 bases and J by 4 bases, with 14 bases between. The CDR3 is CASSSTGNWNQPQHF. The CDR3 bases are TGTGCCAGCAGCTCCACAGGGAATTGGAATCAGCCCCAGCATTTT.

The rearrangement uses TRBV18 and TRBJ2-1; D is uncertain. The better agreement between TRBJ2-7 and the DNA end casts doubt on the J call. The CDR3 has 16 amino acids. CDR1 and CDR2 from the germline V gene are KGHSH and LQKENI. The CDR3 loop reads CASSPRRSSDYNEQYF. CDR3 bases: TGTGCCAGCTCACCACGTAGGAGTTCGGATTACAATGAGCAGTACTTC.

The chain employs TRBV4-3 and TRBJ1-5, with 7 positions matching TRBD1. Germline-derived CDR1 and CDR2 are LGHNA and YSLEER. The CDR3 length is 16 residues. The V and J ends lost 0 bases and 3 bases, in that order; junction bases with no gene match: 5. The CDR3 bases are TGCGCCAGCAGCCAAGATAACAGGGGCGACAATCAGCCCCAGCATTTT. Its translation: CASSQDNRGDNQPQHF.

This chain uses TRBV5-1 with TRBJ1-1; possible D gene TRBD1, 5 bases. In germline, CDR1 is SGHRS, CDR2 YFSETQ. This CDR3 spans 14 amino acids. Trimming pared 4 bases from V and 7 bases from J, leaving 17 bases between. In DNA form, the CDR3 reads TGCGCCAGCAGCCCGGAAGGCCAGGGACTTGAAGCTTTCTTT. Residues: CASSPEGQGLEAFF.

This clonotype has only one observation. This chain connects TRBV6-2 or TRBV6-3 to TRBJ2-1, with 7 bases identical to TRBD2. CDR3 size: 16 residues. The V gene end was trimmed by 9 bases and the J gene end by 7 bases; junction bases not matched to a gene: 18. Germline V gene data show CDR1 as MNHEY and CDR2 as SVGEGT. DNA for the CDR3: TGTGCCAGTAGAGGTCTGACTAGCAGGATGGAGAATGAGCAGTTCTTC. Translating it yields CASRGLTSRMENEQFF.

V is TRBV5-1 and J is TRBJ2-1; 9 positions match TRBD2. Per the germline V gene, CDR1 is SGHRS and CDR2 is YFSETQ. The CDR3 has 16 residues. Trimming took 2 bases from V and 10 from J; bases not matched to a gene: 13. The CDR3 sequence: CASSFWREGLRREQFF. CDR3 in DNA: TGCGCCAGCAGCTTTTGGCGGGAGGGCCTCCGTAGAGAGCAGTTCTTC.

A few counts support this clonotype. This chain uses TRBV7-3 with TRBJ2-1; perhaps TRBD1 as D (5 bases). CDR3 size: 15 residues. Germline V CDR1 and CDR2: SGHTA, FQGTGA. V was cut by 0 bases and J by 9 bases, with 15 bases left in between. The CDR3 DNA reads as TGTGCCAGCAGCTTAACCCCCGGGTTGGGGCGTGAGCAGTTCTTC. This sequence encodes CASSLTPGLGREQFF.

This chain joins TRBV20-1 and TRBJ2-5; 9 positions match TRBD1. The J call may be faulty, since TRBJ2-7 better matches the DNA end. The CDR3 length is 15 residues. Germline values: CDR1 DFQATT, CDR2 SNEGSKA (reference sequence). CDR3 nucleotides: TGCAGTGCTGGCGGGCCGGGACAGGGTACCTACGAGCAGTACTTC. Its translation: CSAGGPGQGTYEQYF.

J is TRBJ2-1 and V is TRBV3-1, with D unclear. CDR1 LGHDT and CDR2 YNNKEL come from the germline V gene (reference sequence). With 1 base removed from V and 10 bases from J, the gap between germline ends came to 5 bases. This CDR3 is 11 amino acids long. CDR3 region: CASSQGREQFF. CDR3 nucleotides: TGTGCCAGCAGCCAAGGACGGGAGCAGTTCTTC.

Comments on this clonotype: Its ends do not fully match the called genes, so a read error is possible. V is TRBV12-3 or TRBV12-4 and J is TRBJ2-6, with 8 bases identical to TRBD1. The CDR3 contains 15 residues. DNA of the CDR3: TGTGCCAGCAGTACGGGACAGGCTGGGGCCAACGTCCAGACTTTC. As protein: CASSTGQAGANVQTF.

This clonotype was picked up a small number of times. The CDR3 region is CSARRTSGSYGGELFF. The CDR3 bases are TGCAGTGCTAGGCGGACTAGCGGGAGTTACGGCGGGGAGCTGTTTTTT. V and J are TRBV20-1 and TRBJ2-2; 13 positions match TRBD2. The trim removed 3 bases at V and 7 bases at J, leaving 8 bases unmatched. From germline, CDR1 is DFQATT and CDR2 SNEGSKA (reference sequence). The CDR3 covers 16 residues.

This clonotype was detected a few times. The chain is built from TRBV20-1 and TRBJ2-4; perhaps TRBD2 as D (6 bases). This CDR3 contains 15 residues. Germline assignment: CDR1 DFQATT and CDR2 SNEGSKA (reference sequence). Trimming cost V 3 bases and J 3 bases, with 15 bases left between them. The CDR3 here is CSASFTGEGKNIQYF. CDR3 coding DNA: TGCAGTGCTAGTTTTACGGGAGAGGGCAAAAACATTCAGTACTTC.

This clonotype was detected only a few times. This chain uses TRBV5-1 with TRBJ2-4, with a possible D match to TRBD2 (6 bases). The J call may not be correct, given that the DNA end is closer to TRBJ2-7. This CDR3 has 14 amino acids. The germline CDR1 and CDR2 sequences are SGHRS and YFSETQ. The CDR3 DNA sequence: TGCGCCAGCAGTTGGGCTAGCGATTACTACGAGCAGTACTTC. Protein product: CASSWASDYYEQYF.